This T cell receptor (beta chain) emerged from a study of shared clonotypes between healthy human individuals. Study conclusions and caveats: Approximately 5.1% was the fraction of naive CD4 clonotypes found shared across a few donors.

About this clone itself: Its antigen is not known.

The V gene's germline CDR1 is MDHEN and CDR2 SYDVKM. Trimming cost V 4 bases and J 4 bases, with 10 bases left between them. This CDR3 is built from 13 residues. Libraries were prepared by immunoSEQ multiplex PCR; TCRdb keeps only in-frame clonotypes and omits some of them. Here the sample spans approximately 530,000 clones, 90% to 97% being singletons. The TCR originated in a woman younger than 45 in good health. The specimen sequenced was naive CD4+ T cells sorted from blood. The subset here: CD45RA+ positively selected. The chain links TRBV28 to TRBJ1-2; possible D gene TRBD1, 5 bases. The CDR3, as DNA: TGTGCCAGCAGTTCAGAGAGGGGCTATGGCTACACCTTC. Amino acid sequence: CASSSERGYGYTF.